What follows describes a single T cell receptor (beta chain). This specimen belongs to a study of T cell repertoires in cytomegalovirus infection. TCRdb ran MiXCR on the reads and lists one entry per CDR3 protein. Here the sample spans around 450,000 distinct CDR3 sequences, 31% being singletons. V was clipped by 2 bases and J by 4 bases, with 13 bases between them. Per the germline V gene, CDR1 is DFQATT and CDR2 is SNEGSKA (reference sequence). The CDR3 sequence is 14 residues long. This chain links TRBV20-1 with TRBJ2-3; unclear D gene. The clonotype comes from a human donor in good health (CMV status not recorded). Some clones in this sample may be carry-over from other donors' samples. The sample consisted of PBMCs. The CDR3 reads CSARKESWADTQYF. The CDR3 DNA sequence: TGCAGTGCTAGAAAAGAATCCTGGGCAGATACGCAGTATTTT.